Listed here are 27 T cell receptor beta chains from one sample, sequenced in a study of regulatory T cells in long-lasting Graves disease (dated by TCRdb to about 2021). The sample's time point label is to be understood as: newly diagnosed GD, antithyroid drugs for less than 3 months. For both TCR sequencing and RNA sequencing, RNA was extracted from PBMCs using TRIzol. Library construction relied on multiplex PCR. The sample was run on an Illumina HiSeq 4000. To build TCR beta libraries, CDR3 regions were amplified by Arm-PCR using iRepertoire HTBI primers. The public reads were reanalyzed by TCRdb: fastp trimming at Q25, MiXCR alignment, in-frame beta chains only. Rows are combined by CDR3 protein, so each entry shows the most common genes and DNA. This sample gives approximately 400,000 distinct CDR3 sequences in total; under 15% of them show up just once. The ten top clones hold roughly a sixth of the sample.

These data were also filed under a second study, of T cells in Graves' hyperthyroidism and ophthalmopathy.

This specimen consisted of peripheral blood mononuclear cells (PBMCs), obtained at new diagnosis, from a patient treated with antithyroid drugs. The receptors here all came from a woman between 25 and 40 years old with Graves disease. Donor details come from another sample of the same person, matched by shared clones.

In this sample, this clonotype turned up many times. The rearrangement links TRBV2 to TRBJ2-7; possible D gene TRBD1, 5 bases. The CDR3 covers 14 residues. In germline, CDR1 is SNHLY, CDR2 FYNNEI. Trimming removed 2 bases at V and 3 bases at J, with 11 bases between. Here the CDR3 reads CASSEQGSGYEQYF. The CDR3 bases are TGTGCCAGCAGTGAACAGGGCTCTGGCTACGAGCAGTACTTC.

This clonotype was seen more than once but under ten times. The V gene is TRBV4-1, the J gene TRBJ1-1; D call uncertain. V lost 4 bases to trimming and J lost 7 bases, with 19 bases between them. This CDR3 comprises 15 residues. Germline loops: CDR1 MGHRA, CDR2 YSYEKL. CDR3 nucleotide sequence: TGCGCCAGCAGCCGCTCGCCGTTGTCAGCTCTTGAAGCTTTCTTT. As protein: CASSRSPLSALEAFF.

This clonotype was seen ten or more times. The genes are TRBV11-2 and TRBJ2-3; TRBD2 aligns across 8 bases. This CDR3 contains 16 residues. Germline values: CDR1 SGHAT, CDR2 FQNNGV. With 5 bases clipped from V and 1 base from J, the junction kept 8 bases outside the gene matches. The DNA for the CDR3 is TGTGCCAGCAGCCTTCGTGGTAGCGGGGGCACAGATACGCAGTATTTT. Translating it yields CASSLRGSGGTDTQYF.

The chain joins TRBV9 to TRBJ1-2, with a possible D match to TRBD1 (5 bases). This CDR3 is 14 amino acids long. V gave up 0 bases and J gave up 6 bases, with 12 bases separating them. Germline CDR1 is SGDLS and CDR2 is YYNGEE. CDR3 nucleotides: TGTGCCAGCAGCGTAGTCACAGAGGGGAATGGCTACACCTTC. Amino acids: CASSVVTEGNGYTF.

This clonotype was picked up a small number of times. The genes are TRBV19 and TRBJ2-7; the D gene is possibly TRBD2 (5 bases). The length of the CDR3 is 11 residues. The germline CDR1 and CDR2 sequences are LNHDA and SQIVND (reference sequence). Trimming shortened V by 3 bases and J by 5 bases, and 5 bases separated the two germline ends. This CDR3 is CASSIGNEQYF. The CDR3 nucleotides are TGTGCCAGTAGTATCGGGAACGAGCAGTACTTC.

This clonotype was seen ten or more times. V gene TRBV28 combines with J gene TRBJ2-5; 8 bases agree with TRBD1. The trim removed 4 bases at V and 3 bases at J, leaving 7 bases unmatched. The V gene's germline CDR1 is MDHEN and CDR2 SYDVKM. The CDR3 extends over 15 amino acids. CDR3 loop: CASSSLWDRKETQYF. CDR3 DNA sequence: TGTGCCAGCAGTTCTCTCTGGGACAGGAAAGAGACCCAGTACTTC.

This clonotype has at least ten counts. The chain combines TRBV27 with TRBJ1-5; D uncertain. V lost 8 bases to trimming and J lost 2 bases, with 16 bases between them. This CDR3 region has 15 residues. Looked up from germline, CDR1 is MNHEY and CDR2 is SMNVEV (reference sequence). The CDR3 bases are TGTGCCAGCCGCCCCTGGGATTCGGGCAATCAGCCCCAGCATTTT. This translates into CASRPWDSGNQPQHF.

This clonotype was found many times. J is TRBJ1-2 and V is TRBV12-5; D remains unclear. V lost 0 bases to trimming and J lost 2 bases, with 13 bases between them. The CDR3 sequence is 16 residues long. Germline V gene data show CDR1 as LGHNT and CDR2 as FRNRAP. The CDR3, as DNA: TGTGCTAGTGGTTTGGTAGCGGGCAGGTGGAACTATGGCTACACCTTC. Its translation is CASGLVAGRWNYGYTF. The complete variable domain, with remaining parts taken from reference TRBV12-5 and TRBJ1-2, reads DARVTQTPRHKVTEMGQEVTMRCQPILGHNTVFWYRQTMMQGLELLAYFRNRAPLDDSGMPKDRFSAEMPDATLATLKIQPSEPRDSAVYFCASGLVAGRWNYGYTFGSGTRLTVV.

This clonotype appeared many times. The CDR3 DNA reads TGTGCCAGCAGTCCCCTGATAGCCTATGAGCAGTTCTTC. Residues: CASSPLIAYEQFF. J is TRBJ2-1 and V is TRBV12-3 or TRBV12-4; no clear D gene. The CDR3 length is 13 residues. Deletions cut 5 bases from V and 8 bases from J, with 13 bases between.

About this clonotype itself: The junction and the germline gene differ at one end; a read error may be behind it. This sequence joins TRBV7-3 and TRBJ1-1; TRBD1 is a possible D gene (5 bases). The CDR3 length is 14 residues. The V gene's germline CDR1 is SGHTA and CDR2 FQGTGA. The CDR3 DNA is TGTGCCAGCAGCTTAACAGGGGCCAACACTGGAGCTTTCTTT. It translates to CASSLTGANTGAFF.

This clonotype was counted only a few times. One end of the junction varies from germline; a read error may be responsible. The chain joins TRBV20-1 to TRBJ1-5; 8 positions agree with TRBD1. Germline CDR1 is DFQATT and CDR2 is SNEGSKA (reference sequence). The CDR3 sequence is 19 residues long. CDR3 DNA sequence: TGCAATGCTAGAGATCAGGGCAGGGGGCCCCCTTATAGCAATCAGCCCCAGCATTTT. Protein sequence: CNARDQGRGPPYSNQPQHF.

The V call is TRBV9, the J call TRBJ1-1; D is undetermined. CDR3 size: 16 residues. Between the trimmed V and J ends, which lost 0 bases and 0 bases, there was a span of 12 bases. The germline gives CDR1 SGDLS, CDR2 YYNGEE. CDR3 DNA: TGTGCCAGCAGCGTAGCTCCGGCAGGCCTGAACACTGAAGCTTTCTTT. Amino acids: CASSVAPAGLNTEAFF.

This chain joins TRBV5-1 and TRBJ2-5, with 7 nucleotides matching TRBD2. The length of the CDR3 is 15 residues. With V trimmed by 0 bases and J by 2 bases, 4 bases remained unmatched. Per the germline V gene, CDR1 is SGHRS and CDR2 is YFSETQ. The CDR3 DNA is TGCGCCAGCAGCTTGGTCGGGACTACACAAGAGACCCAGTACTTC. As protein: CASSLVGTTQETQYF.

The chain uses TRBV12-3 or TRBV12-4 and TRBJ2-1; no reliable D call. This CDR3 region has 15 residues. Trimming removed 7 bases at V and 0 bases at J, with 13 bases between. In nucleotides, the CDR3 is TGTGCCAGCACTCCCCGGGTAAGCTCCTACAATGAGCAGTTCTTC. The encoded protein is CASTPRVSSYNEQFF.

This clonotype has ten or more counts. The chain combines TRBV7-9 with TRBJ1-1, with D uncertain. Trimming cost V 5 bases and J 4 bases, with 17 bases left between them. The CDR3 runs to 15 residues. Germline V lookup: CDR1 SEHNR, CDR2 FQNEAQ (reference sequence). This CDR3 reads CASSPTSFMSTEAFF. Here the CDR3 DNA reads TGTGCCAGCAGCCCCACGTCCTTCATGTCCACTGAAGCTTTCTTT. The full variable domain, its missing parts supplied by reference TRBV7-9 and TRBJ1-1, is DTGVSQNPRHKITKRGQNVTFRCDPISEHNRLYWYRQTLGQGPEFLTYFQNEAQLEKSRLLSDRFSAERPKGSFSTLEIQRTEQGDSAMYLCASSPTSFMSTEAFFGQGTRLTVV.

In its sample, this clonotype was seen many times. V usage is TRBV12-3 or TRBV12-4 and J usage is TRBJ2-5; 7 bases are shared with TRBD1. Trimming took 6 bases from V and 9 from J; bases not matched to a gene: 10. The CDR3 covers 13 residues. The CDR3 DNA reads as TGTGCCAGCAGCCGGACAGGTGGGGAGCCCCAGTACTTC. Translation: CASSRTGGEPQYF.

The chain carries TRBV25-1 and TRBJ1-1; D is perhaps TRBD1 (6 bases). CDR1 MGHDK and CDR2 SYGVNS come from the germline V gene. V lost 4 bases and J 4 bases, leaving 10 bases between the germline ends. The CDR3 runs to 13 residues. This CDR3 is CASSVGAGTEAFF. The CDR3 nucleotides are TGTGCCAGCAGTGTGGGGGCGGGCACTGAAGCTTTCTTT.

This chain connects TRBV29-1 to TRBJ2-7; perhaps TRBD1 as D (5 bases). Germline CDR1 and CDR2: SQVTM and ANQGSEA. Trimming removed 5 bases at V and 5 bases at J, with 19 bases between. CDR3 size: 14 residues. The CDR3, as DNA: TGCAGCGTTCAGGGTGTAGGCAGGCGCCACGAGCAGTACTTC. Amino acids: CSVQGVGRRHEQYF.

The CDR3 coding sequence is TGTGCCAGTAGTATCCTAGCCTCAAGCACAGATACGCAGTATTTT. Its protein product is CASSILASSTDTQYF. The rearrangement joins TRBV19 to TRBJ2-3; possibly TRBD2 for D (5 bases). Trimming stripped 3 bases from V and 0 bases from J, with 10 bases between. The CDR3 extends over 15 amino acids. In germline, CDR1 is LNHDA, CDR2 SQIVND (reference sequence).

The genes are TRBV6-2 or TRBV6-3 and TRBJ1-2; D uncertain. The CDR3 has 15 residues. Deletions cut 6 bases from V and 1 base from J, with 15 bases between. Germline assignment: CDR1 MNHEY and CDR2 SVGEGT. CDR3 in amino acids: CASRPVGAGNYGYTF. The CDR3 DNA follows: TGTGCCAGCAGACCCGTAGGCGCCGGTAACTATGGCTACACCTTC.

The chain uses TRBV28 and TRBJ1-4, with a possible D match to TRBD1 (5 bases). Germline lookup yields CDR1 MDHEN and CDR2 SYDVKM. V was cut by 5 bases and J by 6 bases, with 13 bases left in between. CDR3 size: 14 residues. CDR3 loop: CASSTGGTDEKLFF. The CDR3 DNA sequence: TGTGCCAGCAGTACAGGTGGCACGGATGAAAAACTGTTTTTT.

Details on this clonotype: A much larger clone lies one base from this, so it may be a read error. The rearrangement links TRBV6-2 or TRBV6-3 to TRBJ1-5, with D possibly matching TRBD1 (5 bases). Germline CDR1 is MNHEY and CDR2 is SVGEGT. The V end was cut by 2 bases, the J end by 1 base, with 9 bases between. The CDR3 extends over 15 amino acids. The CDR3 DNA reads as TGTGCCAGCAGTTACCGGGCAGGGAGCAATCAGCCCCAGCATTTT. Protein sequence: CASSYRAGSNQPQHF.

This clonotype appeared many times. V usage is TRBV10-3 and J usage is TRBJ1-2; no firm D call. This CDR3 spans 14 amino acids. CDR1 and CDR2 (germline): ENHRY, SYGVKD. The ends were cut back, 0 bases at V and 2 bases at J, with 7 bases in the middle. This CDR3 is CAISESGPNYGYTF. The CDR3, as DNA: TGTGCCATCAGTGAGTCAGGACCCAACTATGGCTACACCTTC.

The CDR3, as DNA: TGTGCCAGTAGTTTGTCACTAGCGGGCCACAATGAGCAGTTCTTC. It specifies CASSLSLAGHNEQFF. V and J are TRBV19 and TRBJ2-1; 9 bases are shared with TRBD2. The CDR3 totals 15 residues. Germline V lookup: CDR1 LNHDA, CDR2 SQIVND (reference sequence). V shed 5 bases and J 5 bases; nucleotides not matched to a gene: 7.

The DNA for the CDR3 is TGCAGTGCTAGAGACCTACTAGCGGGAGACAATGAGCAGTTCTTC. Protein sequence: CSARDLLAGDNEQFF. The chain uses TRBV20-1 and TRBJ2-1, with TRBD2 matching 11 bases. Per germline, CDR1 DFQATT and CDR2 SNEGSKA (reference sequence). The V and J ends lost 0 bases and 5 bases, in that order; junction bases with no gene match: 3. This CDR3 is built from 15 residues.

This clonotype appeared a few times. DNA for the CDR3: TGTGCCAGCAGCAACTATGGGTTGTCGGGAAGGACTGAAGCTTTCTTT. Protein product: CASSNYGLSGRTEAFF. The chain joins TRBV5-6 to TRBJ1-1, with D hard to call. V was trimmed by 4 bases and J by 5 bases, leaving 21 bases between them. There are 16 residues in the CDR3. Germline V lookup: CDR1 SGHDT, CDR2 YYEEEE. Complete variable domain (other parts from reference TRBV5-6 and TRBJ1-1): DAGVTQSPTHLIKTRGQQVTLRCSPKSGHDTVSWYQQALGQGPQFIFQYYEEEERQRGNFPDRFSGHQFPNYSSELNVNALLLGDSALYLCASSNYGLSGRTEAFFGQGTRLTVV.

The chain links TRBV11-2 to TRBJ2-5; no clear D. V was shortened by 10 bases and J by 1 base, with 13 bases between the two germline ends. Germline CDR1 SGHAT, CDR2 FQNNGV. The CDR3 has 13 amino acids. Here the CDR3 reads CAISTLSQETQYF. CDR3 DNA: TGTGCCATATCCACACTCTCCCAAGAGACCCAGTACTTC.